Listed here are 8 T cell receptor beta chains from one sample, sequenced in a study of shared clonotypes between healthy human individuals. This table comes from immunoSEQ multiplex PCR, and its TCRdb copy is limited to in-frame clones, with some not included. The table includes approximately 2,000,000 clones, approximately 90% detected once. Sequenced material: naive CD4+ T cells from PBMCs. The sample's subset: CD45RA+ positively selected. These receptors all come from a young man in good health. Some clones in this sample may be carry-over from other donors' samples.

CDR3 sequence: CASINRANTGELFF. CDR3 sequence (DNA): TGTGCCAGTATTAACAGGGCGAACACCGGGGAGCTGTTTTTT. The chain links TRBV19 to TRBJ2-2; D possibly corresponds to TRBD1 (6 bases). Per germline, CDR1 LNHDA and CDR2 SQIVND (reference sequence). There are 14 residues in the CDR3. V lost 7 bases, J lost 0 bases, and 9 bases lay in between.

The genes are TRBV2 and TRBJ1-1; 7 bases match TRBD1. J lost 2 bases, V lost 9 bases, and 6 bases had no gene match. Germline values: CDR1 SNHLY, CDR2 FYNNEI. CDR3 length: 13 amino acids. CDR3 nucleotide sequence: TGTGCCAGGATCAGGGGGTTAAACACTGAAGCTTTCTTT. Protein product: CARIRGLNTEAFF.

The V call is TRBV5-1, the J call TRBJ2-1, with D unclear. Germline V gives CDR1 SGHRS, CDR2 YFSETQ. The CDR3 sequence is 13 residues long. Trimming shortened V by 4 bases and J by 5 bases, and 10 bases separated the two germline ends. CDR3 sequence: CASSTESHNEQFF. DNA of the CDR3: TGCGCCAGCAGCACCGAGTCACACAATGAGCAGTTCTTC. The full variable domain, in which reference TRBV5-1 and TRBJ2-1 provide the parts outside the CDR3, is KAGVTQTPRYLIKTRGQQVTLSCSPISGHRSVSWYQQTPGQGLQFLFEYFSETQRNKGNFPGRFSGRQFSNSRSEMNVSTLELGDSALYLCASSTESHNEQFFGPGTRLTVL.

V usage is TRBV9 and J usage is TRBJ1-2, with a weak D call TRBD1 (5 bases). There are 14 residues in the CDR3. Germline V lookup: CDR1 SGDLS, CDR2 YYNGEE. V was cut by 4 bases and J by 8 bases, with 18 bases left in between. CDR3 in DNA: TGTGCCAGCAGCACCAGAGGGGCGCCTGGGGGCTACACCTTC. Residues: CASSTRGAPGGYTF.

This clone was detected only a few times. At the DNA level, this CDR3 is encoded by other sequences in the same sample as well. The V call is TRBV28, the J call TRBJ1-4; D gene unclear. Trimming left V 2 bases short and J 7 bases short, with 2 bases between. CDR3 size: 11 residues. Germline CDR1 and CDR2: MDHEN and SYDVKM. In DNA, the CDR3 is TGTGCCAGCAGTTTAGCTGAAAAACTGTTTTTT. Translated, it gives CASSLAEKLFF.

This rearrangement joins TRBV4-1 to TRBJ2-7; 7 bases line up with TRBD2. The CDR3 is 14 amino acids. The junction had 5 bases not matched to a gene; V was cut back by 2 bases and J by 4 bases. The germline CDR1 and CDR2 sequences are MGHRA and YSYEKL. The CDR3 sequence is CASSQFGGSYEQYF. Here the CDR3 DNA reads TGCGCCAGCAGCCAATTTGGCGGGAGTTACGAGCAGTACTTC.

The J gene is TRBJ2-7, the V gene TRBV6-5; 8 nucleotides line up with TRBD2. The CDR3 contains 16 residues. Trimming cost V 0 bases and J 6 bases; bases outside gene matches: 10. Germline assignment: CDR1 MNHEY and CDR2 SVGAGI. DNA for the CDR3: TGTGCCAGCAGTTACTCGATGGGACTAGGGGGGCGCGAGCAGTACTTC. This gives the protein CASSYSMGLGGREQYF.

The rearrangement joins TRBV19 to TRBJ2-3; 10 bases fit TRBD1. The CDR3 covers 17 residues. Germline trimming cut 4 bases from V and 5 bases from J; bases unmatched to any gene: 12. The germline CDR1 and CDR2 sequences are LNHDA and SQIVND (reference sequence). For the CDR3, the DNA is TGTGCCAGTAGTACCGCGGGCCGGGACAGGGGAGGAGATACGCAGTATTTT. Amino acids: CASSTAGRDRGGDTQYF.